These T cell receptor beta chains were read from a single sample in a study of T-cell reconstitution after alpha-beta-depleted transplantation in children. Using its own MiXCR run on the PCR reads, TCRdb lists one record per CDR3 protein. The table lists 440,000 or so distinct CDR3 sequences, 43% of them singletons. This specimen consisted of PBMCs, obtained before TCRalphabeta/CD19-depleted stem cell transplant. The receptor source for this set is a girl aged 2 to 10 with aplastic anemia, due to receive a stem cell transplant. Each CDR3 is given with its conserved first and last residue.

>TRBV27
CASSLKQVNQPQHF
>TRBV2
CASSELAGGVHEQFF
>TRBV20-1
CSARRRLAGVRDEQFF
>TRBV20-1
CSGRDTGANVLTF
>TRBV27
CASSADRTIAKNIQYF
>TRBV15
CATSHERAGEQYF
>TRBV5-5
CASSSRRLDTGELFF
>TRBV5-1
CASSNRLSSRTQYF
>TRBV12-3/TRBV12-4
CASSSPDRVDEQYF
>TRBV6-5
CASSYSGASNQPQHF
>TRBV3-1
CASSIRTSGTYNEQFF
>TRBV24-1
CATSEAGLAGLHTGELFF
>TRBV20-1
CSASVRGISNQPQHF
>TRBV29-1
CSVPGGGAGGLAGELFF
>TRBV20-1
CSVTTGQGLWTYGYTF
>TRBV29-1
CSAGVAGREQFF
>TRBV20-1
CSARGSPGANVLTF
>TRBV12-3/TRBV12-4
CASSPSGTGRYEQYF
>TRBV28
CASRTRAGELFF
>TRBV29-1
CSVGGGGLAGAYEQYF
>TRBV20-1
CSVIESSGANVLTF
>TRBV7-9
CASSIIEDAEQFF
>TRBV5-1
CASSWGTGNPNTEAFF
>TRBV5-1
CASSLVGRRSTDTQYF
>TRBV4-1
CASSQVTDGATGELFF
>TRBV5-5
CASSLSIRVGSYEQYF
>TRBV7-9
CASSSRTSVETQYF
>TRBV30
CAWSGMGTDTQYF
>TRBV5-5
CASSRTGIDTGELFF
>TRBV5-1
CASSPRDRVHNEQFF
>TRBV5-5
CASSPLVMDGYTF
>TRBV12-3/TRBV12-4
CASGSIEQFF
>TRBV5-1
CASSLAGGGGGATEAFF
>TRBV5-1
CASSLRTSGSHEQYF
>TRBV5-5
CASSFSQGGTDTQYF
>TRBV9
CASSVAGPGETQYF
>TRBV5-1
CASSRGQGHYNEQFF
>TRBV12-3/TRBV12-4
CASSLGGGGNGAFF
>TRBV2
CASSVKDEQYF
>TRBV12-3/TRBV12-4
CASSLADRPSEKLFF
>TRBV4-1
CASSQEGWVRSPLHF
>TRBV7-6
CASSLETGGHADTQYF
>TRBV7-9
CASSSSPDPETQYF
>TRBV5-1
CASSLGGGPWADTQYF
>TRBV12-3/TRBV12-4
CASGSQGPQETQYF
>TRBV27
CASSLYQTDYEQYF
>TRBV7-9
CASSLQTGRTGELFF
>TRBV7-9
CASSLRTQNTEAFF